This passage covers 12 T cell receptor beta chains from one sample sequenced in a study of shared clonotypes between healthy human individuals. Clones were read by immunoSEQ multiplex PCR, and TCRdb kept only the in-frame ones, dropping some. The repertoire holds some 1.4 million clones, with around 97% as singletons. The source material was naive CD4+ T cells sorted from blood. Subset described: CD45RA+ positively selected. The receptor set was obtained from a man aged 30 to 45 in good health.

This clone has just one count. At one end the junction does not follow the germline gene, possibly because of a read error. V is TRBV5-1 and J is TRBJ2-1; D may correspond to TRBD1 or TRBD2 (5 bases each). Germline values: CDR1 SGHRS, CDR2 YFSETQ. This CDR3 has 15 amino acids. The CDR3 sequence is CAGSLGPRGNNEQFF. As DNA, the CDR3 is TGCGCCGGCAGCTTGGGTCCCCGGGGCAACAATGAGCAGTTCTTC. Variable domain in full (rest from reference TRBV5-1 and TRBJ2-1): KAGVTQTPRYLIKTRGQQVTLSCSPISGHRSVSWYQQTPGQGLQFLFEYFSETQRNKGNFPGRFSGRQFSNSRSEMNVSTLELGDSALYLCAGSLGPRGNNEQFFGPGTRLTVL.

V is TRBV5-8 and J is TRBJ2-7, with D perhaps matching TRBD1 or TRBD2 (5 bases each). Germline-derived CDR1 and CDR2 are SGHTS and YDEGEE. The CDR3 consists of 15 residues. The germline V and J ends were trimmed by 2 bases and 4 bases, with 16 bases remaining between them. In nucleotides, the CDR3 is TGTGCCAGCAGCTTTTTCGGGACCGAAGCATACGAGCAGTACTTC. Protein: CASSFFGTEAYEQYF.

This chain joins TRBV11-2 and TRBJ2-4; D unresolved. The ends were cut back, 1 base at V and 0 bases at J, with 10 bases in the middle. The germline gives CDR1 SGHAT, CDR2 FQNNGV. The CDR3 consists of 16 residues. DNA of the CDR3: TGTGCCAGCAGCTTAGGTCAGATTCTAGCCAAAAACATTCAGTACTTC. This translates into CASSLGQILAKNIQYF.

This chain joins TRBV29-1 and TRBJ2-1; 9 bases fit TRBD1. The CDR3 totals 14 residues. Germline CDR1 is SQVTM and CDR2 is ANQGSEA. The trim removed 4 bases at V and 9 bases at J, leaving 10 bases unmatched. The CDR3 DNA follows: TGCAGCGTTGGAGGGAGGACAGGGGTGGTTGAGCAGTTCTTC. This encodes CSVGGRTGVVEQFF.

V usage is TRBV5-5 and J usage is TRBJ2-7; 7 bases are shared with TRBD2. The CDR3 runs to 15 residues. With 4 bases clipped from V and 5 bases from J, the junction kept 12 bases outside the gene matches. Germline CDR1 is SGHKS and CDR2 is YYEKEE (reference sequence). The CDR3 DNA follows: TGTGCCAGCAGCCGGGGGGAGGGCCGGTATGACGAGCAGTACTTC. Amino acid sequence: CASSRGEGRYDEQYF.

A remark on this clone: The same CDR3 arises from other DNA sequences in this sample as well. CDR3 DNA: TGTGCCAGCAGCGTAGCTACCACAGGGGAGCAGTTCTTC. Residues: CASSVATTGEQFF. The V and J genes are TRBV9 and TRBJ2-1, with D maybe TRBD1 (6 bases). Germline values: CDR1 SGDLS, CDR2 YYNGEE. This CDR3 spans 13 amino acids. V lost 0 bases and J 10 bases, leaving 11 bases between the germline ends. The variable domain in full, with the rest retrieved from reference TRBV9 and TRBJ2-1, is DSGVTQTPKHLITATGQRVTLRCSPRSGDLSVYWYQQSLDQGLQFLIQYYNGEERAKGNILERFSAQQFPDLHSELNLSSLELGDSALYFCASSVATTGEQFFGPGTRLTVL.

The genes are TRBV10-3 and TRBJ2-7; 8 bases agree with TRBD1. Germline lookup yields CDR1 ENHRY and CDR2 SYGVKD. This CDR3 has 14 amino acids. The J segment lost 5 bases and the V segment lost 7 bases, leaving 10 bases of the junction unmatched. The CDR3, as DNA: TGTGCCATCAACGTCGACAGGGGATCGGACGAGCAGTACTTC. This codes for CAINVDRGSDEQYF.

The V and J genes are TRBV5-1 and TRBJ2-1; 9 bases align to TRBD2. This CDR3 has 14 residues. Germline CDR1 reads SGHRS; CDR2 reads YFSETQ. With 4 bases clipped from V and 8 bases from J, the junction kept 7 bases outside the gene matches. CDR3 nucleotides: TGCGCCAGCAGCATGACTAGCGGTTGGGATGAGCAGTTCTTC. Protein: CASSMTSGWDEQFF.

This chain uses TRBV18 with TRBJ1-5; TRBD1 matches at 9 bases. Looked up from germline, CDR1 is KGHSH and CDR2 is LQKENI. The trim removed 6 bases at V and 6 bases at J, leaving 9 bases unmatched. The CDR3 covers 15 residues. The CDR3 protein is CASSPGQGLPQPQHF. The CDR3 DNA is TGTGCCAGCTCCCCGGGACAGGGACTGCCTCAGCCCCAGCATTTT.

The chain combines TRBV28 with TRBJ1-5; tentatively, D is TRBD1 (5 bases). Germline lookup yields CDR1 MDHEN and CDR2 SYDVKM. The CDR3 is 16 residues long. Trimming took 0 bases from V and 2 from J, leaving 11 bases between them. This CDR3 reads CASSLWLAGGNQPQHF. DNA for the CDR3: TGTGCCAGCAGTTTATGGTTAGCGGGGGGCAATCAGCCCCAGCATTTT.

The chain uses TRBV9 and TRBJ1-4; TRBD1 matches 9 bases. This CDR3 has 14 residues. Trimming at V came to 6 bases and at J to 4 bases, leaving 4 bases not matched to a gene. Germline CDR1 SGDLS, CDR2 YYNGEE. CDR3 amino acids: CASNRDRVNEKLFF. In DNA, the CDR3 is TGTGCCAGCAACCGGGACAGGGTTAATGAAAAACTGTTTTTT.

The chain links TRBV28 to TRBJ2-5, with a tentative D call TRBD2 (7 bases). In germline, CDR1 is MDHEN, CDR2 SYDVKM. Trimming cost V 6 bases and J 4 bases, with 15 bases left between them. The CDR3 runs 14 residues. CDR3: CASRTGGGRETQYF. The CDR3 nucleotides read TGTGCCAGCAGAACTGGGGGGGGCAGAGAGACCCAGTACTTC.